This entry concerns a single T cell receptor beta chain. CDR1 and CDR2 from the germline V gene are ENHRY and SYGVKD. The CDR3 runs 17 residues. This record comes from a study of T cells expressing NK-cell markers. TCRdb re-called the 5' RACE reads and shows each CDR3 protein once, DNA omitted. This sample's table reports about 180,000 distinct CDR3 sequences. The clonotype comes from a woman aged 18 to 75 in good health. Source material: blood T cells: a sorted CD56 or NKG2C T cell subset, CD4+ or CD8+ T cells, or bulk PBMC T cells (not recorded which). This sequence joins TRBV10-3 and TRBJ2-2; the D gene TCRdb calls, TRBD1, cannot be checked with no DNA. The CDR3 spells CAIGPGTGLKNTGELFF.